A single sample gave rise to the 23 T cell receptor beta chains below, sequenced in a study of blood T cell repertoires in COVID-19. Method: immunoSEQ multiplex PCR; TCRdb's copy keeps in-frame clones and lacks some. The repertoire holds some 200,000 clones, with about four fifths as singletons. Sequenced sample: peripheral blood. Receptor source: a woman aged 80 or older with acute or convalescent COVID-19.

This clone came up once. The J gene is TRBJ1-3, the V gene TRBV27; a weak D match, TRBD1 (5 bases). The CDR3 consists of 14 residues. Germline values: CDR1 MNHEY, CDR2 SMNVEV (reference sequence). V was clipped by 5 bases and J by 2 bases, with 10 bases between them. This chain's CDR3 is CASSAGTTGNTIYF. CDR3 DNA: TGTGCCAGCAGTGCTGGGACTACTGGAAACACCATATATTTT.

Written as DNA, the CDR3 is TGTGCCAGTAGTACACTAGCGGGCCAGACCTACGAGCAGTACTTC. It is translated as CASSTLAGQTYEQYF. V is TRBV19 and J is TRBJ2-7; 9 positions agree with TRBD2. This CDR3 contains 15 residues. V was clipped by 4 bases and J by 2 bases; unmatched bases: 6. The germline CDR1 and CDR2 sequences are LNHDA and SQIVND (reference sequence). Based on the CDR3 plus reference TRBV19 and TRBJ2-7, the full variable domain is DGGITQSPKYLFRKEGQNVTLSCEQNLNHDAMYWYRQDPGQGLRLIYYSQIVNDFQKGDIAEGYSVSREKKESFPLTVTSAQKNPTAFYLCASSTLAGQTYEQYFGPGTRLTVT.

The chain links TRBV10-3 to TRBJ1-3; D unclear. V was cut by 3 bases and J by 0 bases, with 9 bases left in between. CDR1 is ENHRY and CDR2 is SYGVKD in the germline V gene. This CDR3 contains 15 residues. CDR3 residues: CAISDDGNSGNTIYF. Written as DNA, the CDR3 is TGTGCCATCAGTGATGACGGGAACTCTGGAAACACCATATATTTT.

The V gene is TRBV5-1, the J gene TRBJ2-1, with TRBD1 matching over 7 bases. V lost 4 bases, J lost 5 bases, and 6 bases stayed unmatched. This CDR3 has 14 residues. Per germline, CDR1 SGHRS and CDR2 YFSETQ. The CDR3 spells CASSPGTANNEQFF. The CDR3 DNA reads as TGCGCCAGCAGCCCAGGGACAGCGAACAATGAGCAGTTCTTC.

This clone was picked up a small number of times. The gene calls are TRBV5-6 and TRBJ1-2; 7 bases align to TRBD1. Germline V gene sequence: CDR1 SGHDT, CDR2 YYEEEE. This CDR3 is built from 15 residues. The V and J ends lost 0 bases and 5 bases, in that order; junction bases with no gene match: 7. CDR3 amino acids: CASSLGDRKGYGYTF. The CDR3 region has the DNA TGTGCCAGCAGCTTGGGGGACAGAAAAGGGTATGGCTACACCTTC.

This chain links TRBV27 with TRBJ1-5, with TRBD1 matching over 7 bases. The germline V gene encodes CDR1 MNHEY and CDR2 SMNVEV (reference sequence). CDR3 size: 13 residues. V shed 4 bases and J 9 bases; nucleotides not matched to a gene: 6. The CDR3 protein is CASSYRQGSPQHF. In DNA, the CDR3 is TGTGCCAGCAGTTACCGACAGGGATCGCCCCAGCATTTT.

The rearrangement uses TRBV5-5 and TRBJ1-1; TRBD1 matches 7 bases. The CDR3 has 15 amino acids. The V gene end was trimmed by 3 bases and the J gene end by 2 bases; junction bases not matched to a gene: 7. Germline V gene sequence: CDR1 SGHKS, CDR2 YYEKEE (reference sequence). The CDR3 DNA follows: TGTGCCAGCAGCTCCTCAGGACAGGTAAACACTGAAGCTTTCTTT. Translated: CASSSSGQVNTEAFF.

The genes are TRBV7-3 and TRBJ2-1, with 13 bases fitting TRBD2. V dropped 4 bases and J dropped 8; count of bases not matched to a gene: 8. The CDR3 is made up of 16 amino acids. Germline CDR1 is SGHTA and CDR2 is FQGTGA. The CDR3 loop is CASSSRTSGGSDEQFF. The CDR3 region has the DNA TGTGCCAGCAGCTCTCGGACTAGCGGGGGTTCCGATGAGCAGTTCTTC.

In DNA, the CDR3 is TGCAGCGTTGGACGTGGGGCTTATGAAGCTTTCTTT. Translation gives CSVGRGAYEAFF. This chain connects TRBV29-1 to TRBJ1-1, with a tentative D call TRBD1 (5 bases). The germline V and J ends were trimmed by 4 bases and 7 bases, with 13 bases remaining between them. Per germline, CDR1 SQVTM and CDR2 ANQGSEA. The CDR3 consists of 12 residues.

The chain employs TRBV4-3 and TRBJ2-7, with D possibly matching TRBD1 (6 bases). Germline CDR1 is LGHNA and CDR2 is YSLEER. V lost 1 base and J 2 bases, leaving 9 bases between the germline ends. The CDR3 is 14 amino acids. CDR3 amino acids: CASSQGTDPYEQYF. In DNA, the CDR3 is TGCGCCAGCAGCCAAGGGACAGACCCCTACGAGCAGTACTTC.

This clone has a handful of counts. This chain connects TRBV7-9 to TRBJ2-7; D is perhaps TRBD1 (6 bases). Germline V lookup: CDR1 SEHNR, CDR2 FQNEAQ (reference sequence). CDR3 length: 14 amino acids. Trimming removed 5 bases at V and 0 bases at J, with 11 bases between. Here the CDR3 reads CASSADRSSYEQYF. The DNA for the CDR3 is TGTGCCAGCAGCGCAGACAGGAGCTCCTACGAGCAGTACTTC.

The chain combines TRBV18 with TRBJ2-7, with TRBD2 matching 7 bases. The CDR3 has 14 residues. From germline, CDR1 is KGHSH and CDR2 LQKENI. The junction had 8 bases not matched to a gene; V was cut back by 6 bases and J by 3 bases. CDR3 DNA: TGTGCCAGCTCCTCTTTGGGGGAGGGCTACGAGCAGTACTTC. This sequence encodes CASSSLGEGYEQYF.

The J gene is TRBJ1-1, the V gene TRBV7-2; D perhaps matches TRBD1 (5 bases). Germline V gene lookup returns CDR1 SGHTA and CDR2 FQGNSA. The length of the CDR3 is 15 residues. V was clipped by 1 base and J by 3 bases, with 12 bases between them. The CDR3 sequence: CASSLVGGEHTEAFF. In nucleotides, the CDR3 is TGTGCCAGCAGCTTAGTGGGGGGGGAGCACACTGAAGCTTTCTTT.

The chain carries TRBV7-2 and TRBJ2-7; D not certain. Germline-derived CDR1 and CDR2 are SGHTA and FQGNSA. The CDR3 spans 14 residues. The germline V and J ends were trimmed by 1 base and 0 bases, with 7 bases remaining between them. CDR3 region: CASSLGDTSYEQYF. The CDR3 nucleotides are TGTGCCAGCAGCTTAGGAGATACCTCCTACGAGCAGTACTTC.

J is TRBJ1-5 and V is TRBV10-3; D is undetermined. V dropped 2 bases and J dropped 5 bases, with 7 bases sitting between them. Germline CDR1 is ENHRY and CDR2 is SYGVKD. This CDR3 is built from 13 residues. This CDR3 reads CAISEEGDQPQHF. DNA of the CDR3: TGTGCCATCAGTGAGGAGGGCGATCAGCCCCAGCATTTT.

The chain recombines TRBV4-3 with TRBJ2-7; 8 bases align to TRBD1. Germline V gives CDR1 LGHNA, CDR2 YSLEER. V lost 5 bases and J lost 6; bases outside the gene matches: 15. CDR3 length: 16 amino acids. The CDR3 spells CASSLESRTGSSEQYF. CDR3 sequence (DNA): TGCGCCAGCAGCTTAGAAAGTCGGACAGGGTCATCCGAGCAGTACTTC.

The rearrangement links TRBV30 to TRBJ2-7; D is unresolved. Germline CDR1 and CDR2: GTSNPN and SVGIG (reference sequence). CDR3 length: 12 amino acids. V was shortened by 1 base and J by 4 bases, with 8 bases between the two germline ends. Here the CDR3 reads CAWSGSVYEQYF. The CDR3 nucleotides are TGTGCCTGGAGTGGGAGCGTATACGAGCAGTACTTC.

V gene TRBV6-2 or TRBV6-3 combines with J gene TRBJ1-1; 8 bases fit TRBD1. The germline V gene has CDR1 MNHEY and CDR2 SVGEGT. Germline trimming cut 6 bases from V and 10 bases from J; bases unmatched to any gene: 4. The CDR3 sequence is 11 residues long. CDR3 sequence reads: CASSTGTGAFF. CDR3 in DNA: TGTGCCAGCAGCACCGGGACAGGAGCTTTCTTT.

The V gene is TRBV19, the J gene TRBJ1-5; D remains ambiguous. The germline V gene encodes CDR1 LNHDA and CDR2 SQIVND (reference sequence). CDR3 length equals 13 residues. The V gene lost 7 bases and the J gene lost 1 base, with 8 bases spanning the gap. The DNA of the CDR3 is TGTGCCAGTACTTTGAGGAGCAATCAGCCCCAGCATTTT. Translation gives CASTLRSNQPQHF.

The V and J genes are TRBV28 and TRBJ2-1; 9 bases are a match to TRBD2. Germline CDR1 reads MDHEN; CDR2 reads SYDVKM. The CDR3 covers 17 residues. The V gene end was trimmed by 5 bases and the J gene end by 4 bases; junction bases not matched to a gene: 12. The CDR3 loop reads CASSPTQLAGGYNEQFF. In DNA form, the CDR3 reads TGTGCCAGCAGTCCTACCCAACTAGCGGGTGGTTACAATGAGCAGTTCTTC.

The rearrangement links TRBV7-2 to TRBJ2-7; 8 bases map to TRBD2. Germline V gene lookup returns CDR1 SGHTA and CDR2 FQGNSA. The V and J ends lost 4 bases and 4 bases, in that order; junction bases with no gene match: 9. The CDR3 has 15 amino acids. The CDR3 sequence is CASSSPGLGTYEQYF. The CDR3, as DNA: TGTGCCAGCAGCTCCCCGGGACTAGGGACTTACGAGCAGTACTTC.

The chain uses TRBV2 and TRBJ1-6; D is perhaps TRBD1 (5 bases). Germline V gene lookup returns CDR1 SNHLY and CDR2 FYNNEI. This CDR3 is 13 amino acids long. Trimming shortened V by 6 bases and J by 5 bases, and 8 bases separated the two germline ends. CDR3 DNA: TGTGCCAGCAGAGTGACAGATAATTCACCCCTCCACTTT. The encoded protein is CASRVTDNSPLHF.

This clone was seen a single time. The chain links TRBV4-2 to TRBJ1-2; no reliable D call. Germline loops: CDR1 LGHNA, CDR2 YNFKEQ. This CDR3 region has 15 residues. V lost 0 bases, J lost 3 bases, and 11 bases lay in between. CDR3 sequence: CASSQDPDSDYGYTF. DNA of the CDR3: TGTGCCAGCAGCCAAGATCCCGACTCCGACTATGGCTACACCTTC.